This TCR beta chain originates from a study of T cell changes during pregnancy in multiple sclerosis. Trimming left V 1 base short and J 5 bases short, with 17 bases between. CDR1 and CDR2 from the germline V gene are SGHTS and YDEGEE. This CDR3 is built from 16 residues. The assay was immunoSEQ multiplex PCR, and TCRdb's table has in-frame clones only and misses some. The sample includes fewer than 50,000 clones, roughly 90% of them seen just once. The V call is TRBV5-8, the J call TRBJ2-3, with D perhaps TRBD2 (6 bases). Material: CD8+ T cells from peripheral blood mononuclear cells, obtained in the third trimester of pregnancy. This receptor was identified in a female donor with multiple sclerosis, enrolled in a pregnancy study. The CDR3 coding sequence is TGTGCCAGCAGCTTGACTTCGGGAGATTATGGAGATACGCAGTATTTT. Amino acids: CASSLTSGDYGDTQYF. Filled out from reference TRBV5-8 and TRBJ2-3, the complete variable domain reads EAGVTQSPTHLIKTRGQQATLRCSPISGHTSVYWYQQALGLGLQFLLWYDEGEERNRGNFPPRFSGRQFPNYSSELNVNALELEDSALYLCASSLTSGDYGDTQYFGPGTRLTVL.